These T cell receptor beta chains were read from a single sample in a study of beta chain features in type 1 diabetes. Clones were sequenced by immunoSEQ multiplex PCR, and TCRdb holds only the in-frame ones, with some missing. The sample has approximately 200,000 clones, roughly 9.6% seen once. Material: naive CD4+ T cells from blood. Receptors originate from a woman between 18 and 30 years old in good health. The CDR3 runs from the conserved cysteine through the conserved F or W. A D gene is named only where the DNA matches it firmly. The listing skips clone size in some rows; elsewhere it reads once, few, many or a size class.

TRBJ2-1,15,TRBV30,-,TRBD2,TGTGCCTGGAGTGTAGGACTAGCGGGAGCGAATGAGCAGTTCTTC,CAWSVGLAGANEQFF
TRBJ2-2,13,TRBV13,few,-,TGTGCCAGCAGCGCAGGGGTTCCCCGGGAGCTGTTTTTT,CASSAGVPRELFF
TRBJ1-2,12,TRBV27,-,-,TGTGCCAGCAGGGGCAGGGAAGATGGCTACACCTTC,CASRGREDGYTF
TRBJ1-5,16,TRBV5-8,few,-,TGTGCCAGCAGCTTGCTAGGCAGGGATGGACCCCAGCCCCAGCATTTT,CASSLLGRDGPQPQHF
TRBJ1-2,13,TRBV10-3,-,TRBD1,TGTGCCATCAGGGGACAGAATAACTATGGCTACACCTTC,CAIRGQNNYGYTF
TRBJ2-3,16,TRBV15,few,-,TGTGCCACCAGCAGAGAGAGGGCCCACTCCGGAGATACGCAGTATTTT,CATSRERAHSGDTQYF
TRBJ1-5,15,TRBV4-1,few,TRBD1,TGCGCCAGCAGCCAAGGGGGACAGGGTCGACAGCCCCAGCATTTT,CASSQGGQGRQPQHF
TRBJ2-7,15,TRBV5-6,few,TRBD2,TGTGCCAGCCGCCCTGTCGGGAGGGCTTCCTACGAGCAGTACTTC,CASRPVGRASYEQYF
TRBJ2-7,14,TRBV6-5,-,TRBD2,TGTGCCAGCATGGGGAGTAGCGGGAGTCGGGAGCAGTACTTC,CASMGSSGSREQYF
TRBJ2-3,15,TRBV2,few,-,TGTGCCAGCAGTGTGCAAGGGGCGGCCACAGATACGCAGTATTTT,CASSVQGAATDTQYF
TRBJ2-7,18,TRBV5-1,-,-,TGCGCCAGCAGACCGGAGGGCCGGTCCATAGCCTTACTCTACGAGCAGTACTTC,CASRPEGRSIALLYEQYF
TRBJ2-1,16,TRBV5-1,-,TRBD2,TGCGCCAGCAGCCCACCGGGACTAGCGGCCTACAATGAGCAGTTCTTC,CASSPPGLAAYNEQFF
TRBJ1-3,18,TRBV5-4,-,-,TGTGCCAGCAGCTTGTGGTACAGGCAGGAGAGCTCTGGAAACACCATATATTTT,CASSLWYRQESSGNTIYF
TRBJ2-7,15,TRBV27,few,-,TGTGCCAGCAGTTTAAGCCCCCTGGGCGGGTACGAGCAGTACTTC,CASSLSPLGGYEQYF
TRBJ2-3,12,TRBV29-1,few,-,TGCAGCGGTGGACTCAGCACAGATACGCAGTATTTT,CSGGLSTDTQYF
TRBJ2-2,16,TRBV5-4,few,-,TGTGCCAGCAGTCCCTACAGGGAAAAGAACACCGGGGAGCTGTTTTTT,CASSPYREKNTGELFF
TRBJ2-1,13,TRBV6-1,-,-,TGTGCCAGCAGTGAACGGCGGGTCAATGAGCAGTTCTTC,CASSERRVNEQFF
TRBJ1-2,12,TRBV7-3,few,-,TGTGCCAGCAGCTTAGAAGCTGCTGGCTACACCTTC,CASSLEAAGYTF
TRBJ1-1,15,TRBV6-6,few,TRBD1,TGTGCCAGCAGTAAAGGGACAGCGATGAACACTGAAGCTTTCTTT,CASSKGTAMNTEAFF
TRBJ2-7,13,TRBV2,-,-,TGTGCCAGCAGTGAAAACGGGGTGGGTGAGCAGTACTTC,CASSENGVGEQYF
TRBJ2-1,16,TRBV2,-,TRBD2,TGTGCCAGCAGTCGAACTAGCGGGGGGGCGAAGAATGAGCAGTTCTTC,CASSRTSGGAKNEQFF
TRBJ2-7,15,TRBV2,few,-,TGTGCCAGCTTGCGGGGTCTAGGATATGCCTACGAGCAGTACTTC,CASLRGLGYAYEQYF
TRBJ1-1,12,TRBV14,few,-,TGTGCCAGTCGCGGACAGCGAACTGAAGCTTTCTTT,CASRGQRTEAFF
TRBJ2-2,16,TRBV5-1,-,TRBD2,TGCGCCAGCAGCCCGGGACTAGCGGGAGACGCCGGGGAGCTGTTTTTT,CASSPGLAGDAGELFF
TRBJ1-4,13,TRBV7-9,many,-,TGTGCCAGCAGCTACCGTCCGGTTGAAAAACTGTTTTTT,CASSYRPVEKLFF
TRBJ2-5,13,TRBV5-1,few,TRBD1,TGCGCCAGCAGCGGGACAGGGTTGGAGACCCAGTACTTC,CASSGTGLETQYF
TRBJ1-1,12,TRBV30,few,-,TGTGCCTGGAGATCGAGGGACACTGAAGCTTTCTTT,CAWRSRDTEAFF
TRBJ2-3,15,TRBV27,-,-,TGTGCCAGCAGTGTGTCAGGGTATCGCACAGATACGCAGTATTTT,CASSVSGYRTDTQYF
TRBJ2-3,16,TRBV2,few,TRBD2,TGTGCCAGCAGTGGCCCCTCGGGGGGGTACACAGATACGCAGTATTTT,CASSGPSGGYTDTQYF
TRBJ2-6,19,TRBV5-1,once,TRBD2,TGCGCCAGCAGCAACCCGACTAGCGGTCGAAGCTCTGGGGCCAACGTCCTGACTTTC,CASSNPTSGRSSGANVLTF
TRBJ2-3,13,TRBV14,-,-,TGTGCCAGCAGCGGGAGGAGAACAGATACGCAGTATTTT,CASSGRRTDTQYF
TRBJ2-1,15,TRBV5-1,few,TRBD2,TGCGCCAGCAGCTTTGGTAGCGGGCTGTACAATGAGCAGTTCTTC,CASSFGSGLYNEQFF
TRBJ1-2,11,TRBV30,few,-,TGTGCCTGGAGCGGGACTCGTGGCTACACCTTC,CAWSGTRGYTF
TRBJ2-5,15,TRBV7-9,few,-,TGTGCCAGCAGCCCGGGCCTCAGGGTCCAAGAGACCCAGTACTTC,CASSPGLRVQETQYF
TRBJ2-5,19,TRBV28,-,-,TGTGCCAGCAGTTTATGGCCAACGGGCGGGACGAACTACCAAGAGACCCAGTACTTC,CASSLWPTGGTNYQETQYF
TRBJ2-1,13,TRBV7-6,-,-,TGTGCCAGCAGCTTATCCCGGGGCAATGAGCAGTTCTTC,CASSLSRGNEQFF
TRBJ2-1,15,TRBV5-4,-,-,TGTGCCAGCAGCTTAGAGGCCACGGAATACAATGAGCAGTTCTTC,CASSLEATEYNEQFF
TRBJ2-1,15,TRBV11-2,-,-,TGTGCCAGCAGCTTGGCGGCTAGCGCCTACAATGAGCAGTTCTTC,CASSLAASAYNEQFF
TRBJ1-6,12,TRBV7-2,-,-,TGTGCCAGCAGCTCTACAGGGAGGGCCCTCCACTTT,CASSSTGRALHF
TRBJ2-7,16,TRBV4-3,few,TRBD2,TGCGCCAGCAGCCAAGAAGGCGGGGGTGACACCTACGAGCAGTACTTC,CASSQEGGGDTYEQYF
TRBJ1-3,15,TRBV7-2,few,-,TGTGCCAGCAGCTTGGACAGAGCCTCTGGAAACACCATATATTTT,CASSLDRASGNTIYF
TRBJ2-5,13,TRBV7-2,few,-,TGTGCCAGCAGCTTAAATTCCCGTGAGACCCAGTACTTC,CASSLNSRETQYF
TRBJ2-1,17,TRBV5-1,few,-,TGCGCCAGCAGCTTGGACGGAACAGGGTACTCCTACAATGAGCAGTTCTTC,CASSLDGTGYSYNEQFF
TRBJ2-7,13,TRBV5-1,-,-,TGCGCCAGCAGCTTGGGGCCAAACTACGAGCAGTACTTC,CASSLGPNYEQYF
TRBJ1-2,12,TRBV6-1,-,-,TGTGCCAGTGAGGACAGTAACTATGGCTACACCTTC,CASEDSNYGYTF
TRBJ2-2,17,TRBV7-6,-,TRBD2,TGTGCCAGCAGCTTCGGGGTTCCAGCGGGGATTACCGGGGAGCTGTTTTTT,CASSFGVPAGITGELFF
TRBJ1-1,12,TRBV6-5,-,TRBD1,TGTGCCGTACACAGGAACAGGGGAGAGACTTTCTTT,CAVHRNRGETFF